This passage covers 14 T cell receptor beta chains from one sample sequenced in a study of shared clonotypes between healthy human individuals. Sequencing used immunoSEQ multiplex PCR; TCRdb keeps in-frame clones, though not all of them. The table lists some 2,500,000 clones, roughly 90% of them singletons. The sequencing input was naive CD4+ T cells from PBMCs. Subset here: CD45RA+ positively selected. All receptors come from a man in his late teens or twenties in good health. Some clones in this sample may be carry-over from other donors' samples.

This clone has just one count. CDR3 nucleotides: TGTGCCAGTAGTATTCTGGGGAACTCCTACGAGCAGTACTTC. Translating gives CASSILGNSYEQYF. The rearrangement links TRBV19 to TRBJ2-7; no definite D call. The V gene's germline CDR1 is LNHDA and CDR2 SQIVND (reference sequence). This CDR3 comprises 14 residues. Trimming stripped 3 bases from V and 0 bases from J, with 9 bases between.

CDR3 protein: CAWTRGGHYEQYF. The CDR3 DNA reads as TGTGCCTGGACACGGGGGGGGCACTACGAGCAGTACTTC. This chain connects TRBV30 to TRBJ2-7, with 8 bases aligning to TRBD2. Germline CDR1 reads GTSNPN; CDR2 reads SVGIG (reference sequence). The CDR3 is 13 residues long. Trimming removed 4 bases from V and 3 bases from J; junction bases left unmatched: 5.

This clone has only a few counts. The CDR3 region is CASSVQGAGQPQHF. CDR3 coding DNA: TGTGCCAGCAGTGTACAGGGGGCCGGTCAGCCCCAGCATTTT. This chain joins TRBV6-1 and TRBJ1-5, with 9 bases matching TRBD1. Looked up from germline, CDR1 is MNHNS and CDR2 is SASEGT. Germline trimming cut 4 bases from V and 6 bases from J; bases unmatched to any gene: 4. The CDR3 runs 14 residues.

The chain combines TRBV4-2 with TRBJ2-2; no clear D. Germline assignment: CDR1 LGHNA and CDR2 YNFKEQ. This CDR3 is 14 amino acids long. Deletions cut 1 base from V and 4 bases from J, with 7 bases between. As DNA, the CDR3 is TGTGCCAGCAGCCAAGTTCGGAGCACCGGGGAGCTGTTTTTT. Protein: CASSQVRSTGELFF.

The V call is TRBV10-3, the J call TRBJ1-4, with D possibly matching TRBD1 (5 bases). The CDR3 sequence is 16 residues long. Deletions cut 6 bases from V and 3 bases from J, with 17 bases between. Germline CDR1 is ENHRY and CDR2 is SYGVKD. The CDR3 DNA follows: TGTGCCATCAGCCGACAGCTCCTCTCGGCTAATGAAAAACTGTTTTTT. Its protein product is CAISRQLLSANEKLFF.

This chain uses TRBV11-3 with TRBJ2-7; D call uncertain. The germline gives CDR1 SGHNT, CDR2 YENEEA. Trimming took off 0 bases at V and 6 bases at J, with 9 bases between the two ends. This CDR3 contains 13 residues. In DNA form, the CDR3 reads TGTGCCAGCAGCTTAGATGAGGACCTCGAGCAGTACTTC. Protein product: CASSLDEDLEQYF.

V and J are TRBV28 and TRBJ1-3, with D perhaps TRBD1 (5 bases). This CDR3 is 16 amino acids long. Germline CDR1 is MDHEN and CDR2 is SYDVKM. V lost 2 bases and J 0 bases, leaving 11 bases between the germline ends. The CDR3 protein is CASSLGTVSSGNTIYF. CDR3 nucleotide sequence: TGTGCCAGCAGTTTAGGGACCGTTAGCTCTGGAAACACCATATATTTT.

The V gene is TRBV4-3, the J gene TRBJ2-2; D may be TRBD1 (6 bases). From germline, CDR1 is LGHNA and CDR2 YSLEER. The V end lost 0 bases, the J end lost 6 bases, and 14 bases lay between the germline ends. This CDR3 spans 16 amino acids. CDR3 in DNA: TGCGCCAGCAGCCAAGACAGGGGCTTGTTCCCCGGGGAGCTGTTTTTT. The encoded protein is CASSQDRGLFPGELFF.

V usage is TRBV5-1 and J usage is TRBJ2-5; TRBD2 aligns across 13 bases. Germline V gene data show CDR1 as SGHRS and CDR2 as YFSETQ. The CDR3 extends over 18 amino acids. J was trimmed by 0 bases and V by 5 bases; bases with no gene match: 10. CDR3 loop: CASSIQGGLAGYQETQYF. CDR3 sequence (DNA): TGCGCCAGCAGTATTCAAGGGGGACTAGCGGGGTACCAAGAGACCCAGTACTTC.

This sequence joins TRBV7-3 and TRBJ2-1; 8 positions agree with TRBD2. Germline lookup yields CDR1 SGHTA and CDR2 FQGTGA. V lost 5 bases and J lost 0; bases outside the gene matches: 6. The CDR3 is made up of 16 amino acids. This CDR3 is CASSTDSGGSYNEQFF. CDR3 DNA: TGTGCCAGCAGCACCGACAGCGGGGGCTCCTACAATGAGCAGTTCTTC.

The chain carries TRBV5-1 and TRBJ2-5; D unresolved. The V and J ends lost 2 bases and 2 bases respectively, with 16 bases between them. The CDR3 is 16 amino acids. Germline CDR1 SGHRS, CDR2 YFSETQ. In nucleotides, the CDR3 is TGCGCCAGCAGCTTCTCACACGGCGGCGGACAAGAGACCCAGTACTTC. Its protein is CASSFSHGGGQETQYF.

This chain joins TRBV13 and TRBJ1-2; the match to TRBD1 covers 12 bases. Trimming took 7 bases from V and 8 from J; bases not matched to a gene: 17. The CDR3 consists of 17 residues. Germline V gene data show CDR1 as PRHDT and CDR2 as FYEKMQ (reference sequence). In DNA form, the CDR3 reads TGTGCCAGCAACCCCGGCAGGTTGGGACAGGGGGCGAGAGGCTACACCTTC. Its translation is CASNPGRLGQGARGYTF.

This chain uses TRBV13 with TRBJ1-1; D call uncertain. The CDR3 consists of 15 residues. V was trimmed by 0 bases and J by 1 base, leaving 9 bases between them. Germline CDR1 and CDR2: PRHDT and FYEKMQ (reference sequence). DNA of the CDR3: TGTGCCAGCAGCTTAGGCGGAAAGAGGAACACTGAAGCTTTCTTT. Translated: CASSLGGKRNTEAFF.

The chain joins TRBV5-1 to TRBJ2-3; TRBD2 agrees at 9 bases. This CDR3 contains 15 residues. Germline loops: CDR1 SGHRS, CDR2 YFSETQ. With 5 bases clipped from V and 5 bases from J, the junction kept 9 bases outside the gene matches. The CDR3 sequence is CASSFAGSGGDTQYF. CDR3 sequence (DNA): TGCGCCAGCAGTTTCGCGGGTAGCGGGGGAGATACGCAGTATTTT. Full variable domain (outside the CDR3, taken from reference TRBV5-1 and TRBJ2-3): KAGVTQTPRYLIKTRGQQVTLSCSPISGHRSVSWYQQTPGQGLQFLFEYFSETQRNKGNFPGRFSGRQFSNSRSEMNVSTLELGDSALYLCASSFAGSGGDTQYFGPGTRLTVL.